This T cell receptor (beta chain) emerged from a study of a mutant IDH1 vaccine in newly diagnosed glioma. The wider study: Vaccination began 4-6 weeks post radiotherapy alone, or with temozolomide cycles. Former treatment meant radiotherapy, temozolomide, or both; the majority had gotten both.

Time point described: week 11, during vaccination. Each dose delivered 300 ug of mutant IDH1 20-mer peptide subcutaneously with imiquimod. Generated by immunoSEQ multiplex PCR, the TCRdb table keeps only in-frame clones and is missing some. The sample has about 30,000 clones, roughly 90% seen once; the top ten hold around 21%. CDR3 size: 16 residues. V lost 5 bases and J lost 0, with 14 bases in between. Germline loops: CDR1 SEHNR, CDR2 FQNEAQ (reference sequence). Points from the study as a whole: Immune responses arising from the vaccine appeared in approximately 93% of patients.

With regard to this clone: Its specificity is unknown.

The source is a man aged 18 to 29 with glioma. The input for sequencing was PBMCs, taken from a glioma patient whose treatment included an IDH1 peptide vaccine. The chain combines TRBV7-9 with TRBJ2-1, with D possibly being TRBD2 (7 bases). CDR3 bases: TGTGCCAGCAGCCCAAGAGGGGGGGGCTCCTACAATGAGCAGTTCTTC. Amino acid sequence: CASSPRGGGSYNEQFF.